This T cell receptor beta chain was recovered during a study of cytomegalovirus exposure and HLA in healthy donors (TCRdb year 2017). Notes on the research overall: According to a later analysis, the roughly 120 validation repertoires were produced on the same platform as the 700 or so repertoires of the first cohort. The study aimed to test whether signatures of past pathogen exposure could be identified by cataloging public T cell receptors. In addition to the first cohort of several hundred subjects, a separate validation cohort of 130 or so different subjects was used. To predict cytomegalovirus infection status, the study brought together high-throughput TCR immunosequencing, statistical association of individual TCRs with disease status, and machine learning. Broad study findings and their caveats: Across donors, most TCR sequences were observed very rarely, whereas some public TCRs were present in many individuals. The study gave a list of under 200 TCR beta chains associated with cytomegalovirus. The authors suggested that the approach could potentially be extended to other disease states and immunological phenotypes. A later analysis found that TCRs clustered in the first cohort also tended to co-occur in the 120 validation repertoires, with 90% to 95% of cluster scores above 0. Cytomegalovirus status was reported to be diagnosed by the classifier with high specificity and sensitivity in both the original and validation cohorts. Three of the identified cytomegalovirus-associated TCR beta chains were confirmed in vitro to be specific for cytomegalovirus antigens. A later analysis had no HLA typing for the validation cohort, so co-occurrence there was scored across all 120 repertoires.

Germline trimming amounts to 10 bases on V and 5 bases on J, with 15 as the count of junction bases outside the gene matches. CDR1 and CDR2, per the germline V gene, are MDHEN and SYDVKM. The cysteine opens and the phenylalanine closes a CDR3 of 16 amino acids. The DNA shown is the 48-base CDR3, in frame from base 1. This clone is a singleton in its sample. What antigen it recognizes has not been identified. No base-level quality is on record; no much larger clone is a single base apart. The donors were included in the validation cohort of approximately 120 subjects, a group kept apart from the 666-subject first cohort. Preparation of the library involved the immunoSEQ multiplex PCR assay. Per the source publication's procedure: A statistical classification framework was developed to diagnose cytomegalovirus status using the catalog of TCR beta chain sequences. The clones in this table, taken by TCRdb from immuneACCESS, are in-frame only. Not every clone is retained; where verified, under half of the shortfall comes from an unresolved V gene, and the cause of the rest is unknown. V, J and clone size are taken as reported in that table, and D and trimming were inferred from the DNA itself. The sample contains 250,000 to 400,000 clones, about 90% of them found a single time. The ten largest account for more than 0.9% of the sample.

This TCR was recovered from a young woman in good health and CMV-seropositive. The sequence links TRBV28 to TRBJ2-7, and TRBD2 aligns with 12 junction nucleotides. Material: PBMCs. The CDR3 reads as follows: CATESSGRARVDEQYF. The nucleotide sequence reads TGTGCCACCGAATCTAGCGGGAGGGCCCGGGTGGACGAGCAGTACTTC.